The 13 T cell receptor beta chains below all came from one sample that was sequenced in a study of cytomegalovirus exposure and HLA in healthy donors. PCR used 60 Vbeta primers and 13 Jbeta primers. Assay used: immunoSEQ multiplex PCR; TCRdb lists only in-frame clones, some missing. The table records roughly 170,000 clones, about 85% of them present only once. Source material: PBMCs. These receptors all come from a woman aged 45-59 years in good health and CMV-seropositive.

This chain links TRBV9 with TRBJ2-7; D is unclear. Germline lookup yields CDR1 SGDLS and CDR2 YYNGEE. The V gene lost 1 base and the J gene lost 3 bases, with 8 bases spanning the gap. CDR3 size: 13 residues. The CDR3 here is CASSVTPVYEQYF. The CDR3 DNA is TGTGCCAGCAGCGTAACGCCGGTCTACGAGCAGTACTTC.

Only one count was recorded for this clone. This rearrangement joins TRBV4-1 to TRBJ2-2, with a tentative D call TRBD2 (6 bases). Trimming removed 0 bases from V and 2 bases from J, with 10 bases in between. Looked up from germline, CDR1 is MGHRA and CDR2 is YSYEKL. This CDR3 has 16 amino acids. This chain's CDR3 is CASSQDPGLNTGELFF. CDR3 in DNA: TGCGCCAGCAGCCAAGATCCGGGACTTAACACCGGGGAGCTGTTTTTT.

The V and J genes are TRBV10-3 and TRBJ2-7; maybe TRBD2 (7 bases). The CDR3 spans 13 residues. With 10 bases removed from V and 3 bases from J, the gap between germline ends came to 16 bases. CDR1 and CDR2 (germline): ENHRY, SYGVKD. In DNA form, the CDR3 reads TGTGCCACCTTAAAGGGGGGGGTCTACGAGCAGTACTTC. It translates to CATLKGGVYEQYF.

This clone was observed a few times. Here the CDR3 DNA reads TGTGCCAGCAGCTTAGACGGACAGAGCTCCTACGAGCAGTACTTC. The encoded protein is CASSLDGQSSYEQYF. V gene TRBV11-2 combines with J gene TRBJ2-7; TRBD1 is a possible D gene (6 bases). V was clipped by 0 bases and J by 0 bases, with 9 bases between them. The CDR3 has 15 amino acids. Germline-derived CDR1 and CDR2 are SGHAT and FQNNGV.

Here the CDR3 DNA reads TGTGCCAGCAGCGGGTGGGACACACTGAAAAAGGGTGGAAACACCATATATTTT. Its protein product is CASSGWDTLKKGGNTIYF. This rearrangement joins TRBV7-9 to TRBJ1-3, with TRBD1 as a possible D gene (6 bases). From germline, CDR1 is SEHNR and CDR2 FQNEAQ (reference sequence). The ends were cut back, 5 bases at V and 3 bases at J, with 23 bases in the middle. CDR3 length equals 18 residues.

Notes on this clone: Mismatch with germline at one junction end may stem from a read error. The chain joins TRBV27 to TRBJ2-7; D not resolved. CDR1 and CDR2 (germline): MNHEY, SMNVEV (reference sequence). The CDR3 is 17 amino acids. CDR3 DNA: TGTGCCAGCAGTTTATTTTCCAGCTACCAAGACTCCTACGAGCAGTACTTT. Its protein is CASSLFSSYQDSYEQYF.

A single count supports this clone. The V gene is TRBV9, the J gene TRBJ2-4; D unclear. The CDR3 has 13 residues. V lost 4 bases to trimming and J lost 8 bases, with 13 bases between them. Germline CDR1 SGDLS, CDR2 YYNGEE. CDR3 amino acids: CASSPSPLDIQYF. CDR3 sequence (DNA): TGTGCCAGCAGCCCCTCGCCCCTAGACATTCAGTACTTC.

This clone was counted once. The chain combines TRBV10-3 with TRBJ2-7, with TRBD2 matching over 10 bases. The V segment lost 10 bases and the J segment 2 bases; nucleotides outside the gene matches: 5. Per the germline V gene, CDR1 is ENHRY and CDR2 is SYGVKD. The CDR3 has 13 amino acids. The CDR3 protein is CATLGLAAYEQYF. The DNA for the CDR3 is TGTGCCACCCTCGGACTAGCGGCCTACGAGCAGTACTTC.

V is TRBV6-1 and J is TRBJ2-7; D unresolved. The CDR3 contains 13 residues. Germline V gene sequence: CDR1 MNHNS, CDR2 SASEGT. The germline V and J ends were trimmed by 2 bases and 0 bases, with 5 bases remaining between them. Here the CDR3 DNA reads TGTGCCAGCAGTGAACCGAGCTCCTACGAGCAGTACTTC. This gives the protein CASSEPSSYEQYF.

Here the CDR3 DNA reads TGTGCCAGCATGGCCCACTCTGGGGCCAACGTCCTGACTTTC. Its translation is CASMAHSGANVLTF. The chain has TRBV2 and TRBJ2-6; D not resolved. CDR3 length: 14 amino acids. The V end was cut by 7 bases, the J end by 0 bases, with 7 bases between. From germline, CDR1 is SNHLY and CDR2 FYNNEI.

Remarks on this clone: The junction and the germline gene differ at one end; a read error may be behind it. The J gene is TRBJ2-2, the V gene TRBV7-7, with 10 bases fitting TRBD2. Germline assignment: CDR1 SSHAT and CDR2 FNYEAQ (reference sequence). The CDR3 totals 15 residues. The DNA for the CDR3 is TGTGCTAGCAGCCCTAGCGGGAGAGTCCCCGGGGAGCTGTTTTTT. As protein: CASSPSGRVPGELFF.

Comment on this clone: Relative to the germline gene, one junction end is altered; a read error may explain this. The chain carries TRBV7-7 and TRBJ2-3, with D possibly being TRBD2 (5 bases). The germline V gene encodes CDR1 SSHAT and CDR2 FNYEAQ (reference sequence). The CDR3 length is 13 residues. The CDR3 bases are TGTGCTAGCAGTCTAGCCAACACAGATACGCAGTATTTT. This translates into CASSLANTDTQYF.

The V gene is TRBV18, the J gene TRBJ2-3; 8 bases fit TRBD2. This CDR3 has 16 amino acids. Germline CDR1 KGHSH, CDR2 LQKENI. The V and J ends lost 0 bases and 0 bases, in that order; junction bases with no gene match: 2. CDR3 DNA sequence: TGTGCCAGCTCACCACCTCGCGGGGGGAGCACAGATACGCAGTATTTT. Its protein is CASSPPRGGSTDTQYF.